This T cell receptor (beta chain) comes out of a study of blood T cells in healthy people across ages. Study as a whole: The capture of about one barcoded beta molecule per two T cells was achieved by template switching.

Using a J-beta primer mix together with a sample-barcoded 5' primer, a second PCR was run for 7 to 11 cycles. Each cDNA was tagged by a template-switch adaptor containing 12 random nucleotides. TCRdb re-called the 5' RACE reads through MiXCR, storing one row per CDR3 protein. Of 1.8 million or so distinct CDR3 sequences in the sample, 30% to 40% were seen once. This CDR3 has 16 residues. With 0 bases removed from V and 6 bases from J, the gap between germline ends came to 14 bases. CDR1 and CDR2 (germline): LGHNA, YNFKEQ. Every donor gave 8 to 10 milliliters of peripheral blood. V is TRBV4-2 and J is TRBJ2-2, with a weak D call TRBD2 (6 bases). This clonotype was sampled from a human donor in good health. Sequenced material: blood. The CDR3 nucleotides read TGTGCCAGCAGCCAAGATCTTGGGACTCCTCCCGGGGAGCTGTTTTTT. It translates to CASSQDLGTPPGELFF.